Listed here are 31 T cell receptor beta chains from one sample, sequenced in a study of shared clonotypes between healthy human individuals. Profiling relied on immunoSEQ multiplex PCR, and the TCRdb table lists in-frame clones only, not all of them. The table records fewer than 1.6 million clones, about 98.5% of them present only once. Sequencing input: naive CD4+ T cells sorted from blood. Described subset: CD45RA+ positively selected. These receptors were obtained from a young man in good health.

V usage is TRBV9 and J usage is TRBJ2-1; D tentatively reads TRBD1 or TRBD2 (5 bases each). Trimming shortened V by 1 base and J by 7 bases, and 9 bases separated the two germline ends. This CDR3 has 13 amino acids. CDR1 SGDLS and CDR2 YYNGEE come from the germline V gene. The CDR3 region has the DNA TGTGCCAGCAGCGTAATTGGGACGAATGAGCAGTTCTTC. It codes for CASSVIGTNEQFF.

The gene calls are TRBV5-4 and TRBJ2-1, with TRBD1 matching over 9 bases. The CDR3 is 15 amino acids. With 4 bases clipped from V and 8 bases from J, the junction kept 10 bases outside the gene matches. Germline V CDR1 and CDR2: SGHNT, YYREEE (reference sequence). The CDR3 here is CASSTPTGGDHEQFF. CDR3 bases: TGTGCCAGCAGCACGCCGACAGGGGGGGATCATGAGCAGTTCTTC.

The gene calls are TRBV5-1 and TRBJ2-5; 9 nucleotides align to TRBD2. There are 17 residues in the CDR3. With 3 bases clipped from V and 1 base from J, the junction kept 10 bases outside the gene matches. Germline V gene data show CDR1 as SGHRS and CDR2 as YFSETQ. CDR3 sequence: CASSSIVSGRFQETQYF. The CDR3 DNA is TGCGCCAGCAGCTCAATTGTAAGCGGGAGGTTCCAAGAGACCCAGTACTTC.

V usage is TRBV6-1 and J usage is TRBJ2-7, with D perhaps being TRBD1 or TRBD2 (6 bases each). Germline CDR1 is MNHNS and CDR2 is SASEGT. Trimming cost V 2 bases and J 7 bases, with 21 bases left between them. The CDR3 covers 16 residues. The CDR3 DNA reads TGTGCCAGCAGTGAACGGACCGGGGGCGCTTTGGGGGAGCAGTACTTC. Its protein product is CASSERTGGALGEQYF.

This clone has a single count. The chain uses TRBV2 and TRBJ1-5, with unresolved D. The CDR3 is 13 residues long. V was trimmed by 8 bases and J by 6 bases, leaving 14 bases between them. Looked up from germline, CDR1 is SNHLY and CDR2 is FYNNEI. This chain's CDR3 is CASGRERVQPQHF. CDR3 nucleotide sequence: TGTGCCAGCGGTAGGGAAAGAGTTCAGCCCCAGCATTTT. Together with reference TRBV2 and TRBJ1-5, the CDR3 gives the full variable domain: EPEVTQTPSHQVTQMGQEVILRCVPISNHLYFYWYRQILGQKVEFLVSFYNNEISEKSEIFDDQFSVERPDGSNFTLKIRSTKLEDSAMYFCASGRERVQPQHFGDGTRLSIL.

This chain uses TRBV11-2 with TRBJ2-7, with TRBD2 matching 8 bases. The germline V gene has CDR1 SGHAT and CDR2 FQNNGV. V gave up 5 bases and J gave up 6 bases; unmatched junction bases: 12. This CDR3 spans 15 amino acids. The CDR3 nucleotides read TGTGCCAGCAGCGACCCCGGCGGGAGGTGGTCCGAGCAGTACTTC. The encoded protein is CASSDPGGRWSEQYF.

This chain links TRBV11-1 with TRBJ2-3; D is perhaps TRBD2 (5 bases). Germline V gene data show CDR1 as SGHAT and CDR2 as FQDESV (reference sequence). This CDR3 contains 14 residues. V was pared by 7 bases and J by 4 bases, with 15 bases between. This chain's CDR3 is CASTPGNTADTQYF. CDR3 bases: TGTGCCAGCACCCCGGGGAATACGGCAGATACGCAGTATTTT.

DNA of the CDR3: TGTGCCAGCAGCTCCACTTGGGCAGAGGACGATGGCTACACCTTC. Its protein is CASSSTWAEDDGYTF. The rearrangement links TRBV7-9 to TRBJ1-2, with no clear D. V was trimmed by 4 bases and J by 6 bases, leaving 18 bases between them. Germline V gene data show CDR1 as SEHNR and CDR2 as FQNEAQ (reference sequence). This CDR3 contains 15 residues.

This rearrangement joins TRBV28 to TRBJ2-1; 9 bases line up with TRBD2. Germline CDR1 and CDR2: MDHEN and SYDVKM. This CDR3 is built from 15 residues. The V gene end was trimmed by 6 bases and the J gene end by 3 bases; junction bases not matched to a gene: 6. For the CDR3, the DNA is TGTGCCAGCAGCAGTAGCGGGAGTGGCTACAATGAGCAGTTCTTC. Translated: CASSSSGSGYNEQFF.

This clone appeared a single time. CDR3 region: CASSVGGEDNEQFF. The CDR3 DNA follows: TGTGCCAGCAGCGTAGGTGGTGAAGACAATGAGCAGTTCTTC. The chain employs TRBV9 and TRBJ2-1; D unclear. There are 14 residues in the CDR3. Per the germline V gene, CDR1 is SGDLS and CDR2 is YYNGEE. The V and J ends lost 0 bases and 5 bases respectively, with 9 bases between them.

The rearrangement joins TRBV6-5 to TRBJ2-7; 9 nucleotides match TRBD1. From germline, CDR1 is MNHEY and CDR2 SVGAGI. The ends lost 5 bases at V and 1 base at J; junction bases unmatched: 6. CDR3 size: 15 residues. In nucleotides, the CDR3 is TGTGCCAGCAGTACGGGACAGGGAGTTTCCTACGAGCAGTACTTC. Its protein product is CASSTGQGVSYEQYF.

Here the CDR3 reads CASGSWDNYEQYF. DNA of the CDR3: TGTGCCAGCGGTAGCTGGGACAACTACGAGCAGTACTTC. This chain joins TRBV27 and TRBJ2-7; possibly TRBD1 for D (6 bases). From germline, CDR1 is MNHEY and CDR2 SMNVEV (reference sequence). The CDR3 runs to 13 residues. The V gene lost 8 bases and the J gene lost 3 bases, with 14 bases spanning the gap.

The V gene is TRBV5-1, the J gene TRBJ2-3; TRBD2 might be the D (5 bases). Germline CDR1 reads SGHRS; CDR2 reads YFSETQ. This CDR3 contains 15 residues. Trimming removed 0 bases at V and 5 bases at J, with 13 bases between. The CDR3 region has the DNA TGCGCCAGCAGCTTGGGGCAAGCCCGGGGAGATACGCAGTATTTT. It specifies CASSLGQARGDTQYF.

In DNA, the CDR3 is TGTGCCAGCAGCTCAGGGACTCTTAAAAGCACAGATACGCAGTATTTT. Protein sequence: CASSSGTLKSTDTQYF. V usage is TRBV13 and J usage is TRBJ2-3, with a weak D call TRBD2 (6 bases). The CDR3 totals 16 residues. Germline V CDR1 and CDR2: PRHDT, FYEKMQ (reference sequence). Trimming took off 4 bases at V and 0 bases at J, with 14 bases between the two ends.

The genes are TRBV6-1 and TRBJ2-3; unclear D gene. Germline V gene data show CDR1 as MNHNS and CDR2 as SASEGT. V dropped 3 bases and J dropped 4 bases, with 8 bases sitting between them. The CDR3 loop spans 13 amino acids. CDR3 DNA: TGTGCCAGCAGTGAGCTAGTCTCAGATACGCAGTATTTT. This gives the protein CASSELVSDTQYF.

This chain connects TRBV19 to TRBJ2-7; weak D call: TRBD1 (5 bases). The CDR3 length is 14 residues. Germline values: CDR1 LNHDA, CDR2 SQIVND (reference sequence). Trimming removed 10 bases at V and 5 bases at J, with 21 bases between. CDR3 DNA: TGTGCCACTAAATCAGGACACTCACGGGACGAGCAGTACTTC. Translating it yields CATKSGHSRDEQYF.

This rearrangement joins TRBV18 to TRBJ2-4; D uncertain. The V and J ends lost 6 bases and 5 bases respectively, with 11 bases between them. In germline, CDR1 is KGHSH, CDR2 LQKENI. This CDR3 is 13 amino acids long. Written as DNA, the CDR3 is TGTGCCAGCTCCCCCCGGATTCAAAACATTCAGTACTTC. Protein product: CASSPRIQNIQYF.

In DNA form, the CDR3 reads TGTGCCACCAGCCCAGGGGGCGGTAACTATGGCTACACCTTC. It specifies CATSPGGGNYGYTF. The chain uses TRBV15 and TRBJ1-2; 8 bases are shared with TRBD1. CDR3 length equals 14 residues. CDR1 is LNHNV, CDR2 YYDKDF, per germline (reference sequence). V was pared by 5 bases and J by 1 base, with 3 bases of the junction left unmatched.

The CDR3 protein is CASSLDRSVTDTQYF. The DNA of the CDR3 is TGTGCCAGCAGCTTAGATCGAAGCGTCACAGATACGCAGTATTTT. The chain recombines TRBV11-3 with TRBJ2-3; D gene uncertain. Germline V CDR1 and CDR2: SGHNT, YENEEA. V was shortened by 0 bases and J by 2 bases, with 9 bases between the two germline ends. The CDR3 sequence is 15 residues long. Drawing the rest from reference TRBV11-3 and TRBJ2-3, the complete variable domain is EAGVVQSPRYKIIEKKQPVAFWCNPISGHNTLYWYLQNLGQGPELLIRYENEEAVDDSQLPKDRFSAERLKGVDSTLKIQPAELGDSAVYLCASSLDRSVTDTQYFGPGTRLTVL.

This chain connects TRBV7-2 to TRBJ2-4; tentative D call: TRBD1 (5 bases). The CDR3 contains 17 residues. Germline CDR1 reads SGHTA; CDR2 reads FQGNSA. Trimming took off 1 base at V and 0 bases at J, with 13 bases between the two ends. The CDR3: CASSLGPGNLAKNIQYF. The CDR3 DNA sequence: TGTGCCAGCAGCTTAGGTCCAGGGAACCTAGCCAAAAACATTCAGTACTTC.

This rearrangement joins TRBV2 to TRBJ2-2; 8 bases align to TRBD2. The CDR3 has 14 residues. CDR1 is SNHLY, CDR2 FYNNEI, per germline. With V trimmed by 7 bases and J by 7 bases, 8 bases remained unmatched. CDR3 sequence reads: CASMAGGNFGELFF. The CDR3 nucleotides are TGTGCCAGCATGGCGGGAGGAAATTTCGGGGAGCTGTTTTTT. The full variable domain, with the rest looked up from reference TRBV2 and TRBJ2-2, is EPEVTQTPSHQVTQMGQEVILRCVPISNHLYFYWYRQILGQKVEFLVSFYNNEISEKSEIFDDQFSVERPDGSNFTLKIRSTKLEDSAMYFCASMAGGNFGELFFGEGSRLTVL.

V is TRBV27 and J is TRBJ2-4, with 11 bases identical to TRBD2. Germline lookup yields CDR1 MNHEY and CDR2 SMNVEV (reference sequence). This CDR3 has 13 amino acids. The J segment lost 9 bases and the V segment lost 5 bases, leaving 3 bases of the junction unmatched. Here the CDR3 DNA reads TGTGCCAGCAGTGCGACTAGCGGGGCCATTCAGTACTTC. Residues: CASSATSGAIQYF.

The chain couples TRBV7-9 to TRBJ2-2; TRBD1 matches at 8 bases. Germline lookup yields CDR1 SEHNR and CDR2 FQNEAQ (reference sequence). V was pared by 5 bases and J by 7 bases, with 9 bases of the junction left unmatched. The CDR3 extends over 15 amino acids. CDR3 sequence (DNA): TGTGCCAGCAGCGCCACTGCCAGGGGGCTCGGGGAGCTGTTTTTT. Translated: CASSATARGLGELFF.

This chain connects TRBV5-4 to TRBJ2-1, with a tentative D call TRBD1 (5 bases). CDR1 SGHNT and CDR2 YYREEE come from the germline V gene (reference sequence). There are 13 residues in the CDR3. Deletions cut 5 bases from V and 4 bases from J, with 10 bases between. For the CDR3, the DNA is TGTGCCAGCAGTTATAACAGGTACAATGAGCAGTTCTTC. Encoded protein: CASSYNRYNEQFF.

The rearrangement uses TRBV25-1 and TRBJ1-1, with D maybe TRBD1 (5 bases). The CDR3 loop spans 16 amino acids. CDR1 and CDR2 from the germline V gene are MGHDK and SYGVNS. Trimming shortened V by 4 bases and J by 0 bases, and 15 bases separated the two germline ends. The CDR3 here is CASSVRTLGVNTEAFF. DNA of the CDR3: TGTGCCAGCAGTGTCCGGACATTAGGGGTGAACACTGAAGCTTTCTTT.

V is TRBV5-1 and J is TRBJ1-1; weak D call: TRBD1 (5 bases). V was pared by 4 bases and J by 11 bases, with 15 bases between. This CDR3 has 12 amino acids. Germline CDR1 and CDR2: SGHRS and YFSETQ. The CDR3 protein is CASSPAGGPAFF. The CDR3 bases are TGCGCCAGCAGCCCCGCCGGGGGTCCGGCTTTCTTT. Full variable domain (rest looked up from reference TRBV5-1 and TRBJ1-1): KAGVTQTPRYLIKTRGQQVTLSCSPISGHRSVSWYQQTPGQGLQFLFEYFSETQRNKGNFPGRFSGRQFSNSRSEMNVSTLELGDSALYLCASSPAGGPAFFGQGTRLTVV.

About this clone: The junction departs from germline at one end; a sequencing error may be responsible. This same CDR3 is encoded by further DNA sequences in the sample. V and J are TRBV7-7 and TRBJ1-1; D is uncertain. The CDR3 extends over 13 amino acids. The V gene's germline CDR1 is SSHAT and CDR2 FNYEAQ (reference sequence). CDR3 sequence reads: CASSLLENTEAFF. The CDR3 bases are TGTGCTAGCAGCTTATTAGAGAACACTGAAGCTTTCTTT.

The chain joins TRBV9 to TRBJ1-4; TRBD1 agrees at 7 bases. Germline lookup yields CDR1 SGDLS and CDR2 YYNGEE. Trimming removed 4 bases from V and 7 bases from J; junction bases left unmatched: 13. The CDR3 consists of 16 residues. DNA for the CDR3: TGTGCCAGCAGCCTCGCAACAGGGGAGGAAGGTGAAAAACTGTTTTTT. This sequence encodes CASSLATGEEGEKLFF.

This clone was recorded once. CDR3: CASSPSGGPYNEQFF. The CDR3 DNA reads as TGTGCCAGCAGCCCTTCCGGGGGGCCTTACAATGAGCAGTTCTTC. The rearrangement links TRBV7-3 to TRBJ2-1, with D possibly matching TRBD2 (7 bases). CDR1 is SGHTA and CDR2 is FQGTGA in the germline V gene. Trimming took 5 bases from V and 4 from J, leaving 15 bases between them. This CDR3 spans 15 amino acids.

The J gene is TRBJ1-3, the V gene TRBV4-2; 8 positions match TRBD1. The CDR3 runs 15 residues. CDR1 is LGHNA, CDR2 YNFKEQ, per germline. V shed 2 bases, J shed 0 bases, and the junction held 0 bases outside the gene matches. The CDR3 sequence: CASSQTGGSGNTIYF. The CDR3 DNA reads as TGTGCCAGCAGCCAAACAGGGGGCTCTGGAAACACCATATATTTT.

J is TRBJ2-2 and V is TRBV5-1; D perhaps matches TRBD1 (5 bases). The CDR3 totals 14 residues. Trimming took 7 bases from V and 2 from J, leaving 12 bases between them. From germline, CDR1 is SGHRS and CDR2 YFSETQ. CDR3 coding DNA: TGCGCCAGCCGAGAGGACACAAACACCGGGGAGCTGTTTTTT. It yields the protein CASREDTNTGELFF. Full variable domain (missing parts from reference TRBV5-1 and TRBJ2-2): KAGVTQTPRYLIKTRGQQVTLSCSPISGHRSVSWYQQTPGQGLQFLFEYFSETQRNKGNFPGRFSGRQFSNSRSEMNVSTLELGDSALYLCASREDTNTGELFFGEGSRLTVL.